This T cell receptor beta chain came from a study of blood T cells in healthy people across ages. This clonotype was counted between two and nine times. Its antigen is unknown. Study-wide results and limits: Unsorted PBMCs prevented conclusive naive versus antigen-experienced comparison. Among long-lived donors, naive CD4+ cells were more numerous and diversity higher than in aged donors.

V gave up 4 bases and J gave up 2 bases, with 12 bases separating them. Germline lookup yields CDR1 SGHTA and CDR2 FQGNSA. There are 15 residues in the CDR3. A second about 7 to 12 cycle PCR used barcoded and J-beta primers. Each CDR3 protein is one row after TCRdb ran MiXCR on the 5' RACE reads. Among under 1 million distinct CDR3 sequences listed, approximately 48% were seen once. The sample taken for sequencing was blood. The receptor was derived from a man between 60 and 70 years old in good health. The rearrangement uses TRBV7-2 and TRBJ2-1; D not resolved. The CDR3 region is CASSWATIAYNEQFF. CDR3 DNA sequence: TGTGCCAGCAGCTGGGCTACCATCGCCTACAATGAGCAGTTCTTC.